The 26 T cell receptor beta chains below were found in one sample sequenced in a study of blood T cells in healthy people across ages. Together with a sample-barcoded 5' primer, a J-beta primer mix was included in a second PCR lasting about 6 to 12 cycles. Each CDR3 protein gets one entry after TCRdb re-called the 5' RACE reads with MiXCR. The sample carries hundreds of thousands of distinct CDR3 sequences, 20% to 25% recorded once. Sequenced sample: blood. The source of these receptors is a man between 70 and 80 years old in good health.

A few counts support this clonotype. The CDR3 bases are TGTGCCAGCAGTGGATACGCTCTTTTCTTT. Residues: CASSGYALFF. The V and J genes are TRBV9 and TRBJ1-1; D gene uncertain. The CDR3 has 10 amino acids. The germline CDR1 and CDR2 sequences are SGDLS and YYNGEE. The germline V and J ends were trimmed by 5 bases and 13 bases, with 12 bases remaining between them.

In its sample, this clonotype was seen many times. This rearrangement joins TRBV7-8 to TRBJ2-3; D ambiguous. This CDR3 has 13 amino acids. V was pared by 1 base and J by 7 bases, with 9 bases between. CDR1 is SGHVS and CDR2 is FQNEAQ in the germline V gene. CDR3 nucleotide sequence: TGTGCCAGCAGCTTAGAACCTCCCTATACGCAGTATTTT. Its protein product is CASSLEPPYTQYF. Full variable domain (outside the CDR3, taken from reference TRBV7-8 and TRBJ2-3): GAGVSQSPRYKVAKRGQDVALRCDPISGHVSLFWYQQALGQGPEFLTYFQNEAQLDKSGLPSDRFFAERPEGSVSTLKIQRTQQEDSAVYLCASSLEPPYTQYFGPGTRLTVL.

The rearrangement links TRBV25-1 to TRBJ2-5, with D tentatively TRBD1 (6 bases). Germline V gene sequence: CDR1 MGHDK, CDR2 SYGVNS. This CDR3 region has 14 residues. Trimming pared 0 bases from V and 4 bases from J, leaving 9 bases between. DNA of the CDR3: TGTGCCAGCAGTGAATATGGGACACCAGAGACCCAGTACTTC. Its protein product is CASSEYGTPETQYF.

This clonotype was picked up a small number of times. The chain uses TRBV7-7 and TRBJ2-7; the match to TRBD2 covers 12 bases. J gave up 2 bases and V 4 bases, and 3 bases lay outside the gene matches. CDR1 SSHAT and CDR2 FNYEAQ come from the germline V gene (reference sequence). The CDR3 length is 15 residues. This CDR3 reads CASSSRLAGAYEQYV. Here the CDR3 DNA reads TGTGCCAGCAGCTCCCGACTAGCGGGGGCCTACGAGCAGTACGTC.

The chain carries TRBV11-2 and TRBJ2-3, with 7 positions matching TRBD1. With 6 bases clipped from V and 7 bases from J, the junction kept 7 bases outside the gene matches. CDR1 is SGHAT and CDR2 is FQNNGV in the germline V gene. The CDR3 runs to 13 residues. For the CDR3, the DNA is TGTGCCAGCAGTTTTGGACAGGCCAATACGCAGTATTTT. This gives the protein CASSFGQANTQYF.

There are many counts of this clonotype. The chain employs TRBV20-1 and TRBJ2-1; D gene uncertain. Judging by the DNA end, TRBJ2-7 fits better; the J call may be wrong. The germline gives CDR1 DFQATT, CDR2 SNEGSKA (reference sequence). CDR3 length: 12 amino acids. The CDR3 loop is CSASPDPQEQYF. The CDR3 DNA reads TGCAGTGCTAGCCCTGATCCTCAGGAGCAGTACTTC.

In regard to this clonotype: Germline and junction disagree at one end, which may indicate a read error. The chain recombines TRBV29-1 with TRBJ2-3; TRBD1 aligns across 8 bases. Germline CDR1 and CDR2: SQVTM and ANQGSEA. This CDR3 has 14 residues. CDR3 amino acids: CSIQGQGGRDTRYF. The CDR3 region has the DNA TGCAGCATCCAAGGACAGGGTGGAAGAGATACGCGGTATTTT.

The CDR3 spells CASSPSGTGGRAEAFF. CDR3 nucleotide sequence: TGCGCCAGCAGCCCTTCCGGGACAGGGGGCCGCGCTGAAGCTTTCTTT. The chain is built from TRBV5-1 and TRBJ1-1, with 12 nucleotides matching TRBD1. V shed 4 bases, J shed 6 bases, and the junction held 10 bases outside the gene matches. Germline V CDR1 and CDR2: SGHRS, YFSETQ. There are 16 residues in the CDR3. The full variable domain, completed using reference TRBV5-1 and TRBJ1-1, is KAGVTQTPRYLIKTRGQQVTLSCSPISGHRSVSWYQQTPGQGLQFLFEYFSETQRNKGNFPGRFSGRQFSNSRSEMNVSTLELGDSALYLCASSPSGTGGRAEAFFGQGTRLTVV.

This clonotype showed up just a few times. CDR3 loop: CATSREVSEQYF. CDR3 coding DNA: TGTGCCACCAGCAGAGAGGTCTCCGAGCAGTACTTC. V is TRBV15 and J is TRBJ2-1, with D uncertain. The J call may be mistaken, given a closer DNA end match to TRBJ2-7. The CDR3 has 12 residues. Germline V gives CDR1 LNHNV, CDR2 YYDKDF (reference sequence).

In the case of this clonotype: It is likely a read error: a sequence one base away is far more abundant. The V and J genes are TRBV6-5 and TRBJ1-5, with a weak D call TRBD1 (5 bases). The CDR3 is made up of 13 amino acids. CDR1 and CDR2 (germline): MNHEY, SVGAGI. The CDR3 sequence is CACSRDSNQPQHF. The CDR3 DNA is TGTGCCTGCAGCCGGGACAGCAATCAGCCCCAGCATTTT.

The chain joins TRBV12-3 or TRBV12-4 to TRBJ2-5; 7 nucleotides agree with TRBD2. This CDR3 contains 13 residues. V was pared by 5 bases and J by 5 bases, with 5 bases of the junction left unmatched. The CDR3: CASSARLAETQYF. The CDR3 DNA reads TGTGCCAGCAGTGCTAGACTAGCCGAGACCCAGTACTTC.

In its sample, this clonotype was seen a few times. The chain combines TRBV6-1 with TRBJ2-1; TRBD2 agrees at 16 bases. There are 20 residues in the CDR3. The J segment lost 1 base and the V segment lost 1 base, leaving 7 bases of the junction unmatched. In germline, CDR1 is MNHNS, CDR2 SASEGT. The CDR3 nucleotides read TGTGCCAGCAGTGAAGAACCGGGACTAGCGGGAGGGGCATCCTACAATGAGCAGTTCTTC. As protein: CASSEEPGLAGGASYNEQFF.

This clonotype was picked up a small number of times. The V gene is TRBV29-1, the J gene TRBJ2-3; D is ambiguous. Germline values: CDR1 SQVTM, CDR2 ANQGSEA. The CDR3 spans 13 residues. Trimming took 6 bases from V and 5 from J, leaving 15 bases between them. Here the CDR3 DNA reads TGCAGCGTGGAGTGGCCCTCGGTAGATACGCAGTATTTT. This codes for CSVEWPSVDTQYF.

With regard to this clonotype: One end of the junction varies from germline; a read error may be responsible. This rearrangement joins TRBV12-3 or TRBV12-4 to TRBJ2-5; D is unresolved. The CDR3 sequence is 11 residues long. The CDR3 is CSSRVRETQYF. CDR3 DNA: TGTTCCAGCAGAGTTCGCGAGACCCAGTACTTC.

The sample holds a few counts of this clonotype. The genes are TRBV10-2 and TRBJ2-3; 7 bases align to TRBD2. Per germline, CDR1 WSHSY and CDR2 SAAADI. CDR3 size: 14 residues. Trimming took 9 bases from V and 5 from J; bases not matched to a gene: 11. The CDR3 region is CASRPSGDGDTQYF. As DNA, the CDR3 is TGCGCCAGTCGCCCGAGCGGGGACGGAGATACGCAGTATTTT.

This clonotype was observed a few times. J is TRBJ2-1 and V is TRBV12-3 or TRBV12-4, with D perhaps TRBD1 (6 bases). V lost 5 bases to trimming and J lost 5 bases, with 22 bases between them. This CDR3 contains 17 residues. CDR3 residues: CASSPSPGTTRNNEQFF. The DNA of the CDR3 is TGTGCCAGCAGTCCCTCACCCGGGACAACCCGAAACAATGAGCAGTTCTTC.

In this sample, this clonotype turned up a few times. The chain links TRBV7-9 to TRBJ1-5, with D possibly TRBD1 on 5 matching bases. The CDR3 totals 14 residues. Germline V gene data show CDR1 as SEHNR and CDR2 as FQNEAQ (reference sequence). Deletions cut 4 bases from V and 6 bases from J, with 13 bases between. CDR3 in amino acids: CASSSDSQAQPQHF. CDR3 coding DNA: TGTGCCAGCAGCTCCGACAGTCAAGCTCAGCCCCAGCATTTT.

The sample holds a few counts of this clonotype. This chain uses TRBV30 with TRBJ1-1, with 9 bases aligning to TRBD1. The CDR3 contains 13 residues. J lost 6 bases, V lost 5 bases, and 7 bases had no gene match. Germline-derived CDR1 and CDR2 are GTSNPN and SVGIG (reference sequence). The CDR3 here is CAWSGTGFPEAFF. The CDR3 nucleotides are TGTGCCTGGTCCGGGACAGGGTTTCCTGAAGCTTTCTTT.

The genes are TRBV2 and TRBJ2-3; no definite D call. Germline CDR1 and CDR2: SNHLY and FYNNEI. The CDR3 spans 16 residues. Trimming stripped 6 bases from V and 1 base from J, with 17 bases between. CDR3 sequence: CASSRLGLGGTDTQYF. CDR3 sequence (DNA): TGTGCCAGCAGCCGCCTTGGGCTGGGCGGCACAGATACGCAGTATTTT. Complete variable domain (other parts from reference TRBV2 and TRBJ2-3): EPEVTQTPSHQVTQMGQEVILRCVPISNHLYFYWYRQILGQKVEFLVSFYNNEISEKSEIFDDQFSVERPDGSNFTLKIRSTKLEDSAMYFCASSRLGLGGTDTQYFGPGTRLTVL.

This clonotype was observed a handful of times. The J gene is TRBJ2-1, the V gene TRBV29-1; D might be TRBD2 (7 bases). This CDR3 comprises 15 residues. V was shortened by 4 bases and J by 8 bases, with 21 bases between the two germline ends. Germline CDR1 SQVTM, CDR2 ANQGSEA. The CDR3: CSVAWLAAPGDEQFF. In nucleotides, the CDR3 is TGCAGCGTTGCGTGGCTAGCGGCCCCAGGGGATGAGCAGTTCTTC.

The chain joins TRBV12-3 or TRBV12-4 to TRBJ1-6; TRBD1 matches at 7 bases. Trimming removed 7 bases from V and 9 bases from J; junction bases left unmatched: 9. CDR3 size: 14 residues. The CDR3 protein is CASTRVTGVSPLHF. In nucleotides, the CDR3 is TGTGCCAGCACCCGGGTAACAGGGGTTTCACCCCTCCACTTT.

This sequence joins TRBV2 and TRBJ1-2; 7 nucleotides align to TRBD1. This CDR3 is 14 amino acids long. V dropped 7 bases and J dropped 6; count of bases not matched to a gene: 11. The germline CDR1 and CDR2 sequences are SNHLY and FYNNEI. The CDR3 nucleotides are TGTGCCAGCACCAGCAGTCAAGGGGGCAATGGCTACACCTTC. Its translation: CASTSSQGGNGYTF. Supplemented by reference TRBV2 and TRBJ1-2, the full variable domain reads EPEVTQTPSHQVTQMGQEVILRCVPISNHLYFYWYRQILGQKVEFLVSFYNNEISEKSEIFDDQFSVERPDGSNFTLKIRSTKLEDSAMYFCASTSSQGGNGYTFGSGTRLTVV.

This clonotype was picked up one time. The chain employs TRBV20-1 and TRBJ1-4; 8 bases fit TRBD1. This CDR3 contains 14 residues. Germline V gene data show CDR1 as DFQATT and CDR2 as SNEGSKA (reference sequence). The ends lost 6 bases at V and 8 bases at J; junction bases unmatched: 11. CDR3 loop: CSAVQGGFREKLFF. The CDR3 coding sequence is TGCAGTGCCGTACAGGGGGGCTTTCGAGAAAAACTGTTTTTT.

This clonotype has just a few counts. The chain couples TRBV12-3 or TRBV12-4 to TRBJ2-1; 9 bases map to TRBD2. The trim removed 7 bases at V and 2 bases at J, leaving 3 bases unmatched. There are 14 residues in the CDR3. CDR3: CASKREVTYNEQFF. Here the CDR3 DNA reads TGTGCCAGCAAGCGGGAGGTCACCTACAATGAGCAGTTCTTC.

This chain joins TRBV24-1 and TRBJ2-5, with D unresolved. The CDR3 covers 15 residues. Per germline, CDR1 KGHDR and CDR2 SFDVKD. V was trimmed by 3 bases and J by 5 bases, leaving 15 bases between them. The CDR3, as DNA: TGTGCCACCAGTGATAGTGGCCCCGCGGCGGAGACCCAGTACTTC. Residues: CATSDSGPAAETQYF.

The chain recombines TRBV20-1 with TRBJ2-7; D is uncertain. The CDR3 has 13 amino acids. The V gene lost 2 bases and the J gene lost 2 bases, with 10 bases spanning the gap. Looked up from germline, CDR1 is DFQATT and CDR2 is SNEGSKA (reference sequence). The CDR3 region is CSARMPGPYEQYF. Written as DNA, the CDR3 is TGCAGTGCTAGAATGCCAGGTCCCTACGAGCAGTACTTC.